The present T cell receptor (beta chain) was sequenced within a study of T cells in Graves' hyperthyroidism and ophthalmopathy. Study-level information: The initial diagnosis was the point when peripheral blood was collected, ahead of any treatment.

Trimming took 5 bases from V and 4 from J, leaving 12 bases between them. CDR3 length equals 14 residues. Germline assignment: CDR1 MNHEY and CDR2 SMNVEV (reference sequence). There were TCR beta CDR3 regions amplified from RNA transcripts. First-round RT-PCR targeting the TCR CDR3 was performed with the HTBI primer set. One entry per CDR3 protein, called by TCRdb with MiXCR from the multiplex PCR reads. The sample holds 300,000 to 450,000 distinct CDR3 sequences; about a sixth are singletons and the top ten take about a third. The chain recombines TRBV27 with TRBJ1-3; tentative D call: TRBD1 (6 bases). This receptor was taken from a woman in her thirties with Graves' hyperthyroidism that later progressed to Graves' ophthalmopathy. Sequenced sample: blood. The CDR3 sequence is CASSLDRRGNTIYF. The CDR3 coding sequence is TGTGCCAGCAGTCTCGACAGGAGAGGAAACACCATATATTTT.